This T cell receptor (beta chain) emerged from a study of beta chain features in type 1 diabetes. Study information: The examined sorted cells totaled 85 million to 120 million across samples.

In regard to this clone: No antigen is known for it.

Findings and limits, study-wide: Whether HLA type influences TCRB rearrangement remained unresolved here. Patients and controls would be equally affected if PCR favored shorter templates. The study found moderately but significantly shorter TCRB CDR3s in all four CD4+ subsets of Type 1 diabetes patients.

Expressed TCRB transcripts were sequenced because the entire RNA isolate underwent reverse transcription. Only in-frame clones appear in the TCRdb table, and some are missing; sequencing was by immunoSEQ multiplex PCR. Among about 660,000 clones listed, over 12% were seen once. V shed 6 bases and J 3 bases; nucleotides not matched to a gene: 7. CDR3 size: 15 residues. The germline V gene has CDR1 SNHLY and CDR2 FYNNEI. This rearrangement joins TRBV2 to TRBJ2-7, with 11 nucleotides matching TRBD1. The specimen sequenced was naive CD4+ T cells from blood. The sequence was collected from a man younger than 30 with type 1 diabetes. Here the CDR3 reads CASRPWTGGYYEQYF. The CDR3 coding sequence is TGTGCCAGCAGACCTTGGACAGGGGGCTACTACGAGCAGTACTTC.